Presented here are 30 T cell receptor beta chains from one specimen sequenced in a study of cytomegalovirus exposure and HLA in healthy donors. The PCR made use of 60 Vbeta and 13 Jbeta primers. Sequenced by immunoSEQ multiplex PCR; TCRdb stores in-frame clones only, minus some. The listing contains approximately 47,000 clones. The sample was PBMCs. Source of these receptors: a male donor in good health and CMV-seronegative.

This chain connects TRBV27 to TRBJ1-1; TRBD1 is a possible D gene (6 bases). Germline V gene data show CDR1 as MNHEY and CDR2 as SMNVEV (reference sequence). V gave up 3 bases and J gave up 1 base, with 18 bases separating them. This CDR3 is built from 17 residues. CDR3 amino acids: CASSLRVLQGQNTEAFF. In DNA form, the CDR3 reads TGTGCCAGCAGTTTGAGGGTCCTCCAGGGGCAGAACACTGAAGCTTTCTTT.

The V call is TRBV19, the J call TRBJ2-5, with D perhaps TRBD2 (6 bases). V gave up 5 bases and J gave up 5 bases, with 18 bases separating them. The CDR3 extends over 15 amino acids. Germline loops: CDR1 LNHDA, CDR2 SQIVND (reference sequence). CDR3 protein: CASSVGDFSRETQYF. CDR3 DNA sequence: TGTGCCAGTAGTGTCGGGGACTTCTCTAGGGAGACCCAGTACTTC.

The chain carries TRBV25-1 and TRBJ1-2; 7 nucleotides match TRBD1. The CDR3 runs 14 residues. Looked up from germline, CDR1 is MGHDK and CDR2 is SYGVNS. J lost 2 bases, V lost 4 bases, and 4 bases had no gene match. The CDR3 region has the DNA TGTGCCAGCAGTGGGATGACAGGGAACTATGGCTACACCTTC. Translation: CASSGMTGNYGYTF.

The chain links TRBV6-5 to TRBJ1-4, with TRBD1 identical over 7 bases. Trimming removed 6 bases from V and 7 bases from J; junction bases left unmatched: 8. The CDR3 runs to 14 residues. The V gene's germline CDR1 is MNHEY and CDR2 SVGAGI. CDR3 loop: CASRKQGRSEKLFF. For the CDR3, the DNA is TGTGCCAGCAGGAAACAGGGGAGGAGTGAAAAACTGTTTTTT.

The V gene is TRBV6-5, the J gene TRBJ1-1; TRBD1 might be the D (6 bases). The V end lost 2 bases, the J end lost 4 bases, and 14 bases lay between the germline ends. The CDR3 has 15 residues. Germline assignment: CDR1 MNHEY and CDR2 SVGAGI. The CDR3 here is CASSYAGGGGTEAFF. CDR3 DNA sequence: TGTGCCAGCAGTTACGCGGGCGGGGGCGGCACTGAAGCTTTCTTT.

V gene TRBV6-1 combines with J gene TRBJ2-2; D gene ambiguous. From germline, CDR1 is MNHNS and CDR2 SASEGT. The V gene lost 3 bases and the J gene lost 4 bases, with 9 bases spanning the gap. The CDR3 sequence is 14 residues long. This chain's CDR3 is CASSDLSSTGELFF. Written as DNA, the CDR3 is TGTGCCAGCAGTGACCTGTCCAGCACCGGGGAGCTGTTTTTT.

The chain joins TRBV5-4 to TRBJ2-5; D unclear. The CDR3 extends over 15 amino acids. Germline V gives CDR1 SGHNT, CDR2 YYREEE (reference sequence). The V gene lost 0 bases and the J gene lost 2 bases, with 11 bases spanning the gap. The CDR3 region has the DNA TGTGCCAGCAGCTTGGGACTTTTGCGGCAAGAGACCCAGTACTTC. Amino acid sequence: CASSLGLLRQETQYF.

The V gene is TRBV4-1, the J gene TRBJ1-5; no clear D. Germline-derived CDR1 and CDR2 are MGHRA and YSYEKL. Trimming cost V 3 bases and J 5 bases, with 17 bases left between them. There are 16 residues in the CDR3. The CDR3 here is CASSQRPGGEHQPQHF. CDR3 sequence (DNA): TGCGCCAGCAGCCAGAGACCCGGAGGTGAGCATCAGCCCCAGCATTTT.

The chain carries TRBV9 and TRBJ1-2; a weak D match, TRBD1 (6 bases). CDR1 SGDLS and CDR2 YYNGEE come from the germline V gene. The CDR3 runs to 16 residues. Trimming cost V 1 base and J 3 bases, with 16 bases left between them. Here the CDR3 reads CASSVSPTGHDYGYTF. Written as DNA, the CDR3 is TGTGCCAGCAGCGTATCTCCTACGGGACACGACTATGGCTACACCTTC.

To note about this clone: Other DNA sequences in the same sample also yield this CDR3. V usage is TRBV14 and J usage is TRBJ2-7; possible D gene TRBD2, 6 bases. This CDR3 is built from 12 residues. Germline V CDR1 and CDR2: SGHDN, FVKESK. As DNA, the CDR3 is TGTGCGGTAGGTAGCGGAGCCTCGGAGCAGTACTTC. Translation: CAVGSGASEQYF.

CDR3 in DNA: TGTGCCAGCGGACAGCTAGCTAACTATGGCTACACCTTC. This translates into CASGQLANYGYTF. The chain uses TRBV19 and TRBJ1-2, with D maybe TRBD1 (6 bases). V lost 9 bases and J 0 bases, leaving 11 bases between the germline ends. CDR1 LNHDA and CDR2 SQIVND come from the germline V gene (reference sequence). The CDR3 runs 13 residues.

The chain carries TRBV7-9 and TRBJ2-3, with D tentatively TRBD2 (6 bases). In germline, CDR1 is SEHNR, CDR2 FQNEAQ (reference sequence). The CDR3 extends over 14 amino acids. Trimming pared 5 bases from V and 3 bases from J, leaving 12 bases between. CDR3 in DNA: TGTGCCAGCAGCGCCCCCGCGGGAACAGATACGCAGTATTTT. Amino acid sequence: CASSAPAGTDTQYF.

The chain uses TRBV14 and TRBJ2-7, with 7 positions matching TRBD1. Germline lookup yields CDR1 SGHDN and CDR2 FVKESK. V shed 1 base and J 9 bases; nucleotides not matched to a gene: 6. This CDR3 region has 13 residues. CDR3: CASSQGSRDRQYF. CDR3 sequence (DNA): TGTGCCAGCAGCCAAGGAAGTAGGGACAGGCAGTACTTC. Filled out from reference TRBV14 and TRBJ2-7, the complete variable domain reads EAGVTQFPSHSVIEKGQTVTLRCDPISGHDNLYWYRRVMGKEIKFLLHFVKESKQDESGMPNNRFLAERTGGTYSTLKVQPAELEDSGVYFCASSQGSRDRQYFGPGTRLTVT.

The chain couples TRBV5-8 to TRBJ1-2; possible D gene TRBD1, 5 bases. CDR3 size: 13 residues. Germline V gene lookup returns CDR1 SGHTS and CDR2 YDEGEE. V was shortened by 3 bases and J by 4 bases, with 10 bases between the two germline ends. This chain's CDR3 is CASSYGTIYGYTF. The CDR3 DNA is TGTGCCAGCAGCTACGGGACTATCTATGGCTACACCTTC.

The J gene is TRBJ1-2, the V gene TRBV30, with D perhaps matching TRBD1 (6 bases). This CDR3 region has 13 residues. The V gene lost 3 bases and the J gene lost 8 bases, with 16 bases spanning the gap. Per the germline V gene, CDR1 is GTSNPN and CDR2 is SVGIG (reference sequence). The CDR3 DNA is TGTGCCTGGAGGGGATCGGGACAAGGGGGCTACACCTTC. Translated, it gives CAWRGSGQGGYTF.

The chain links TRBV30 to TRBJ2-4, with D perhaps TRBD2 (6 bases). V lost 1 base to trimming and J lost 8 bases, with 9 bases between them. Germline-derived CDR1 and CDR2 are GTSNPN and SVGIG (reference sequence). This CDR3 has 12 amino acids. The CDR3 DNA is TGTGCCTGGAGTGACGGGGAGGACATTCAGTACTTC. Its translation: CAWSDGEDIQYF.

The chain is built from TRBV7-9 and TRBJ2-7, with D uncertain. The germline V and J ends were trimmed by 5 bases and 3 bases, with 8 bases remaining between them. The CDR3 contains 12 residues. Germline lookup yields CDR1 SEHNR and CDR2 FQNEAQ (reference sequence). The CDR3 region has the DNA TGTGCCAGCAGCCCCCTATACTACGAGCAGTACTTC. Translation: CASSPLYYEQYF.

The rearrangement uses TRBV7-2 and TRBJ1-2; TRBD1 agrees at 7 bases. The CDR3 contains 15 residues. From germline, CDR1 is SGHTA and CDR2 FQGNSA. The ends lost 5 bases at V and 0 bases at J; junction bases unmatched: 6. The CDR3 coding sequence is TGTGCCAGCAGCCGGACCAGGGGGGCTAACTATGGCTACACCTTC. Translating it yields CASSRTRGANYGYTF.

The chain combines TRBV9 with TRBJ2-1; D not resolved. V lost 4 bases, J lost 0 bases, and 14 bases lay in between. The CDR3 spans 16 residues. Germline lookup yields CDR1 SGDLS and CDR2 YYNGEE. The CDR3 DNA is TGTGCCAGCAGCCCTTCAACATGGAGCTCCTACAATGAGCAGTTCTTC. Its translation: CASSPSTWSSYNEQFF.

Written as DNA, the CDR3 is TGTGCCAGCAGCCCCTTCGACAGGGACACTGAAGCTTTCTTT. Protein sequence: CASSPFDRDTEAFF. The rearrangement links TRBV7-8 to TRBJ1-1, with 7 bases lining up with TRBD1. The germline CDR1 and CDR2 sequences are SGHVS and FQNEAQ. The CDR3 has 14 amino acids. The trim removed 5 bases at V and 3 bases at J, leaving 6 bases unmatched.

The V gene is TRBV7-2, the J gene TRBJ1-4, with a possible D match to TRBD1 (6 bases). This CDR3 contains 15 residues. The V and J ends lost 4 bases and 8 bases respectively, with 17 bases between them. Germline V CDR1 and CDR2: SGHTA, FQGNSA. CDR3 loop: CASSSYADSGEKLFF. The CDR3 DNA sequence: TGTGCCAGCAGCTCCTACGCGGACAGTGGGGAAAAACTGTTTTTT.

V usage is TRBV7-9 and J usage is TRBJ1-3; D uncertain. The CDR3 has 16 residues. Germline CDR1 is SEHNR and CDR2 is FQNEAQ (reference sequence). V was trimmed by 1 base and J by 0 bases, leaving 10 bases between them. The chain's CDR3 is CASSLVAASSGNTIYF. The DNA for the CDR3 is TGTGCCAGCAGCTTAGTTGCAGCGAGCTCTGGAAACACCATATATTTT.

J is TRBJ2-5 and V is TRBV2; possible D gene TRBD2, 6 bases. The V gene's germline CDR1 is SNHLY and CDR2 FYNNEI. The CDR3 has 15 residues. V was clipped by 7 bases and J by 2 bases, with 17 bases between them. CDR3 residues: CASMRVGGAQETQYF. Here the CDR3 DNA reads TGTGCCAGCATGAGAGTAGGCGGGGCACAAGAGACCCAGTACTTC.

This chain joins TRBV30 and TRBJ2-1; 11 bases align to TRBD2. Germline assignment: CDR1 GTSNPN and CDR2 SVGIG (reference sequence). The CDR3 sequence is 12 residues long. V shed 5 bases, J shed 12 bases, and the junction held 6 bases outside the gene matches. CDR3 sequence (DNA): TGTGCCTGGCTAGCGGGGGGCCGCAGGCAGTTCTTC. Its protein is CAWLAGGRRQFF.

The V gene is TRBV7-6, the J gene TRBJ2-1; 8 bases line up with TRBD1. The V gene end was trimmed by 2 bases and the J gene end by 6 bases; junction bases not matched to a gene: 3. The CDR3 consists of 14 residues. Looked up from germline, CDR1 is SGHVS and CDR2 is FNYEAQ. The CDR3 loop reads CASSLIGQGNEQFF. DNA for the CDR3: TGTGCCAGCAGCTTAATCGGACAGGGCAATGAGCAGTTCTTC.

The chain uses TRBV6-5 and TRBJ1-3; possible D gene TRBD1, 5 bases. The CDR3 covers 15 residues. Germline V gives CDR1 MNHEY, CDR2 SVGAGI. Trimming took 0 bases from V and 6 from J, leaving 12 bases between them. CDR3 coding DNA: TGTGCCAGCAGTTACTCGGCAGGGCATGTAAACACCATATATTTT. This gives the protein CASSYSAGHVNTIYF.

The chain employs TRBV30 and TRBJ1-1, with D unresolved. Per germline, CDR1 GTSNPN and CDR2 SVGIG (reference sequence). CDR3 size: 15 residues. V was trimmed by 4 bases and J by 1 base, leaving 16 bases between them. In DNA form, the CDR3 reads TGTGCCTGGATCATTCGCCGGGAACCGAACACTGAAGCTTTCTTT. This sequence encodes CAWIIRREPNTEAFF.

The chain carries TRBV11-2 and TRBJ1-5; D unclear. The CDR3 is 14 amino acids. Trimming stripped 3 bases from V and 0 bases from J, with 6 bases between. Per germline, CDR1 SGHAT and CDR2 FQNNGV. This CDR3 is CASSLADSNQPQHF. CDR3 in DNA: TGTGCCAGCAGCTTGGCAGATAGCAATCAGCCCCAGCATTTT.

The V and J genes are TRBV29-1 and TRBJ1-2; D perhaps matches TRBD1 (6 bases). V lost 3 bases and J 7 bases, leaving 18 bases between the germline ends. CDR3 size: 14 residues. Germline V CDR1 and CDR2: SQVTM, ANQGSEA. CDR3 bases: TGCAGCGTTGATAGGACCTACAGGGCAGGTGGCTACACCTTC. Its translation is CSVDRTYRAGGYTF.

In DNA form, the CDR3 reads TGTGCCAGCGTCGAAGGGGGCCGGCGGGAGACCCAGTACTTC. Its protein product is CASVEGGRRETQYF. This chain links TRBV6-6 with TRBJ2-5; the match to TRBD1 covers 7 bases. V trimming: 8 bases; J trimming: 5 bases; junction bases outside the gene matches: 11. In germline, CDR1 is MNHNY, CDR2 SVGAGI (reference sequence). The CDR3 totals 14 residues.